The following is a TCR beta chain sequence with its context. What it binds is not known. The data derive from a study of CD8 T cells in ankylosing spondylitis. Quantitative barcoded 5'-RACE was used to prepare TCR beta libraries. TCRdb reanalysed the 5' RACE reads using MiXCR and keeps one entry per CDR3 protein. The top ten clones hold around 13% of a sample with around 340,000 distinct CDR3 sequences, approximately 22% of them seen once. General observations from the study: Peripheral blood held disease-linked clones only at relatively low frequency, and these were CD8+. Roughly eight highly homologous variants made up a TCR beta motif that seemed to typify ankylosing spondylitis blood. Past research had described some motif variants in reactive arthritis synovial fluid and blood.

V dropped 3 bases and J dropped 10 bases, with 10 bases sitting between them. Germline loops: CDR1 MDHEN, CDR2 SYDVKM. The CDR3 has 12 residues. This receptor was obtained from a male donor with ankylosing spondylitis or in good health (not recorded which). Sequencing was done on a sample of blood, either unsorted or a sorted T cell fraction (not recorded which). The chain has TRBV28 and TRBJ2-1, with D hard to call. CDR3 in DNA: TGTGCCAGCAGTTTTCGGCCCCAAGAGCAGTTCTTC. Protein product: CASSFRPQEQFF. The full variable domain, completed using reference TRBV28 and TRBJ2-1, is DVKVTQSSRYLVKRTGEKVFLECVQDMDHENMFWYRQDPGLGLRLIYFSYDVKMKEKGDIPEGYSVSREKKERFSLILESASTNQTSMYLCASSFRPQEQFFGPGTRLTVL.